The 19 T cell receptor beta chains in this list originate from one sample, sequenced in a study of radiation and T cells in renal cell carcinoma. Time point given: blood 4 weeks post-SBRT, at nephrectomy. The treatment denotes: 15 Gy SBRT to primary tumor, nephrectomy 4 weeks later. The table came from immunoSEQ multiplex PCR; TCRdb's copy has only in-frame clones and leaves some out. The table lists under 200,000 clones, 88% of them singletons. Sequencing used blood, obtained from a patient whose treatment included radiotherapy and nephrectomy. The receptors stem from a woman between 45 and 60 years old with renal cell carcinoma.

This clone has only one observation. CDR3 nucleotides: TGTGCCAGCAGCCCCGGAGGGATCGAGCAGGAGACCCAGTACTTC. Translated: CASSPGGIEQETQYF. This chain uses TRBV5-4 with TRBJ2-5, with D perhaps matching TRBD2 (6 bases). The V end lost 4 bases, the J end lost 5 bases, and 18 bases lay between the germline ends. The CDR3 spans 15 residues. Germline loops: CDR1 SGHNT, CDR2 YYREEE (reference sequence).

V and J are TRBV7-8 and TRBJ1-5; the match to TRBD1 covers 7 bases. V trimming: 2 bases; J trimming: 1 base; junction bases outside the gene matches: 11. Germline V gene data show CDR1 as SGHVS and CDR2 as FQNEAQ. The CDR3 extends over 18 amino acids. The CDR3: CASSLRTGGSTSNQPQHF. CDR3 bases: TGTGCCAGCAGCTTAAGGACAGGAGGGTCCACAAGCAATCAGCCCCAGCATTTT.

The genes are TRBV5-4 and TRBJ2-5; D is undetermined. Trimming removed 0 bases at V and 4 bases at J, with 4 bases between. The CDR3 contains 12 residues. Germline V gene lookup returns CDR1 SGHNT and CDR2 YYREEE (reference sequence). CDR3 region: CASSLDRETQYF. CDR3 nucleotides: TGTGCCAGCAGCTTGGATAGAGAGACCCAGTACTTC.

The chain couples TRBV2 to TRBJ2-7; 9 bases align to TRBD1. Germline V CDR1 and CDR2: SNHLY, FYNNEI. The CDR3 is 16 amino acids. Losses at the gene ends were 8 bases for V and 1 base for J; bases not matched to a gene: 12. CDR3 sequence (DNA): TGTGCCAGCGATCCCCTGGGACAGGGAGGATCCTACGAGCAGTACTTC. Residues: CASDPLGQGGSYEQYF.

V gene TRBV5-6 combines with J gene TRBJ2-7; tentative D call: TRBD2 (5 bases). Trimming took 0 bases from V and 2 from J, leaving 9 bases between them. The germline CDR1 and CDR2 sequences are SGHDT and YYEEEE. This CDR3 comprises 14 residues. CDR3 loop: CASSLVRGTYEQYF. In DNA form, the CDR3 reads TGTGCCAGCAGCTTGGTTCGGGGAACCTACGAGCAGTACTTC.

V and J are TRBV7-9 and TRBJ1-1, with 7 bases aligning to TRBD1. The CDR3 is 13 amino acids. J lost 10 bases, V lost 3 bases, and 8 bases had no gene match. CDR1 SEHNR and CDR2 FQNEAQ come from the germline V gene (reference sequence). The CDR3 region is CASSFQGVVGAFF. The CDR3, as DNA: TGTGCCAGCAGCTTCCAGGGGGTCGTGGGAGCTTTCTTT.

As DNA, the CDR3 is TGTGCCAGCATTATTGGACAGGGGGGTCGGGGGAATTCACCCCTCCACTTT. Protein: CASIIGQGGRGNSPLHF. V and J are TRBV2 and TRBJ1-6; 10 bases fit TRBD1. The CDR3 has 17 residues. J gave up 7 bases and V 7 bases, and 13 bases lay outside the gene matches. CDR1 is SNHLY and CDR2 is FYNNEI in the germline V gene.

For this clone: Other DNA variants within this sample encode the same CDR3. The gene calls are TRBV29-1 and TRBJ1-1; D is undetermined. The germline CDR1 and CDR2 sequences are SQVTM and ANQGSEA. The CDR3 has 11 amino acids. Trimming pared 1 base from V and 3 bases from J, leaving 3 bases between. The chain's CDR3 is CSVEGDTEAFF. The CDR3 DNA reads TGCAGCGTTGAAGGGGACACTGAAGCTTTCTTT.

This clone was seen only a few times. The genes are TRBV20-1 and TRBJ1-2; D uncertain. This CDR3 is 10 amino acids long. Germline CDR1 is DFQATT and CDR2 is SNEGSKA (reference sequence). V was cut by 6 bases and J by 2 bases, with 4 bases left in between. CDR3 sequence: CSAHNYGYTF. The DNA for the CDR3 is TGCAGTGCCCACAACTATGGCTACACCTTC.

This clone has just a few counts. The rearrangement links TRBV6-5 to TRBJ1-6; 8 bases match TRBD1. The CDR3 is made up of 14 amino acids. The V gene's germline CDR1 is MNHEY and CDR2 SVGAGI. J gave up 5 bases and V 7 bases, and 4 bases lay outside the gene matches. The CDR3 nucleotides are TGTGCCAGCAAATGGACAGGGAATAATTCACCCCTCCACTTT. It codes for CASKWTGNNSPLHF.

The rearrangement joins TRBV7-2 to TRBJ2-5, with 7 bases that match TRBD2. V was clipped by 1 base and J by 4 bases; unmatched bases: 3. The CDR3 runs 14 residues. Germline assignment: CDR1 SGHTA and CDR2 FQGNSA. This CDR3 is CASSLEAGLETQYF. Written as DNA, the CDR3 is TGTGCCAGCAGCTTAGAAGCGGGGCTAGAGACCCAGTACTTC. Full variable domain (outside the CDR3, taken from reference TRBV7-2 and TRBJ2-5): GAGVSQSPSNKVTEKGKDVELRCDPISGHTALYWYRQSLGQGLEFLIYFQGNSAPDKSGLPSDRFSAERTGGSVSTLTIQRTQQEDSAVYLCASSLEAGLETQYFGPGTRLLVL.

V gene TRBV28 combines with J gene TRBJ2-2; D is perhaps TRBD1 (6 bases). The length of the CDR3 is 17 residues. V was pared by 6 bases and J by 3 bases, with 20 bases between. CDR1 MDHEN and CDR2 SYDVKM come from the germline V gene. The DNA of the CDR3 is TGTGCCAGCAGCCCTGAATCATGGACAGACCACACCGGGGAGCTGTTTTTT. Translating it yields CASSPESWTDHTGELFF.

This rearrangement joins TRBV4-1 to TRBJ1-2; 9 nucleotides line up with TRBD1. From germline, CDR1 is MGHRA and CDR2 YSYEKL. The CDR3 runs 16 residues. J was trimmed by 4 bases and V by 3 bases; bases with no gene match: 9. The CDR3 sequence: CASSQPGQGQGYGYTF. As DNA, the CDR3 is TGCGCCAGCAGCCAGCCCGGACAGGGGCAAGGCTATGGCTACACCTTC.

The chain is built from TRBV14 and TRBJ1-1; TRBD1 matches at 8 bases. This CDR3 comprises 17 residues. Germline assignment: CDR1 SGHDN and CDR2 FVKESK. V shed 4 bases and J 1 base; nucleotides not matched to a gene: 11. The CDR3 spells CASSLQGVRDSNTEAFF. CDR3 bases: TGTGCCAGCAGCCTACAGGGGGTTCGGGATTCGAACACTGAAGCTTTCTTT.

The J gene is TRBJ1-2, the V gene TRBV5-6, with D possibly matching TRBD1 (5 bases). The germline V gene encodes CDR1 SGHDT and CDR2 YYEEEE. The germline V and J ends were trimmed by 5 bases and 4 bases, with 15 bases remaining between them. The CDR3 runs to 14 residues. The CDR3 coding sequence is TGTGCCAGCAGGGAGCAGGGCTGGGGCTATGGCTACACCTTC. Translation gives CASREQGWGYGYTF.

V and J are TRBV5-1 and TRBJ2-3; 9 bases are shared with TRBD1. CDR3 length equals 15 residues. V lost 2 bases and J lost 3; bases outside the gene matches: 4. CDR1 is SGHRS, CDR2 YFSETQ, per germline. The CDR3 nucleotides are TGCGCCAGCAGCTTACAGGGGGCAAGAACAGATACGCAGTATTTT. Its translation: CASSLQGARTDTQYF.

This clone appeared a single time. The chain links TRBV5-1 to TRBJ1-1; D remains unclear. Trimming stripped 0 bases from V and 0 bases from J, with 9 bases between. This CDR3 spans 15 amino acids. The germline V gene has CDR1 SGHRS and CDR2 YFSETQ. CDR3 sequence (DNA): TGCGCCAGCAGCTTGGTTGGAAACCTGAACACTGAAGCTTTCTTT. As protein: CASSLVGNLNTEAFF.

The gene calls are TRBV5-1 and TRBJ2-5; TRBD2 matches at 12 bases. V lost 10 bases and J lost 2; bases outside the gene matches: 6. Looked up from germline, CDR1 is SGHRS and CDR2 is YFSETQ. There are 14 residues in the CDR3. In DNA, the CDR3 is TGCGCCTCCTCCACTAGCGGGGGGCAAGAGACCCAGTACTTC. It specifies CASSTSGGQETQYF.

The rearrangement links TRBV2 to TRBJ1-2; D uncertain. The CDR3 has 15 amino acids. The germline gives CDR1 SNHLY, CDR2 FYNNEI. Deletions cut 2 bases from V and 1 base from J, with 11 bases between. CDR3 amino acids: CASSEMGRGNYGYTF. The CDR3 nucleotides read TGTGCCAGCAGTGAAATGGGTCGGGGTAACTATGGCTACACCTTC.